This T cell receptor beta chain was captured by sequencing in a study of shared clonotypes between healthy human individuals. Germline assignment: CDR1 LGHNA and CDR2 YNFKEQ. V shed 3 bases, J shed 5 bases, and the junction held 7 bases outside the gene matches. CDR3 length: 15 amino acids. Naive CD8 cells were CD45RO-negative, positively selected for CCR7, excluding terminally differentiated effector memory CD45RA+ cells. Original methodology: Junction-only sequences without quality scores were provided by ImmunoSEQ, so filtering was different. Sequencing used immunoSEQ multiplex PCR; TCRdb keeps in-frame clones, though not all of them. That table gives V, J and clone size, and the DNA gave D and trimming. The sample consists of about 2.1 million clones, 90% to 95% of them appearing once. Overall study findings and caveats: Larger estimated richness was generally recorded for naive subsets relative to memory subsets.

Worth noting for this clone: The antigen is not known.

The source material was naive CD8+ T cells from PBMCs. The TCR sequence derives from a man younger than 30 in good health. Some clones in this sample may be carry-over from other donors' samples. The chain couples TRBV4-2 to TRBJ2-1, with 7 positions matching TRBD2. CDR3 nucleotide sequence: TGTGCCAGCAGCCACGCCGGACTAGTTGACAATGAGCAGTTCTTC. Its protein is CASSHAGLVDNEQFF.